These T cell receptor beta chains were read from a single sample in a study of cytomegalovirus exposure and HLA in healthy donors. Here immunoSEQ multiplex PCR was the method, and the copy in TCRdb shows in-frame clones only, minus some. In the table there are about 86,000 clones, roughly 79% of which are singletons. The sequenced sample was PBMCs. The receptors originated from a female donor in good health and CMV-seronegative. CDR3s include the opening cysteine and the closing phenylalanine or tryptophan. The D gene is left open where the match is weak. Where a row states a size, it is once, few, many or the class of an expanded clone; other rows omit it.

j_call v_call d_call clone_size cdr3_nt cdr3_aa
TRBJ1-5 TRBV19 TRBD1 NA TGTGCCAGTAGTATAGGGACAGGGCTTTTCCTAGACAATCAGCCCCAGCATTTT CASSIGTGLFLDNQPQHF
TRBJ2-1 TRBV30 TRBD2 NA TGTGCCTGGAGTGAAGCGGGGCCTATGGGGTTCTTC CAWSEAGPMGFF
TRBJ1-3 TRBV7-6 NA NA TGTGCCAGCAGCTCTCCAGCGGTCTCTGGAAACACCATATATTTT CASSSPAVSGNTIYF
TRBJ2-3 TRBV9 TRBD2 NA TGTGCCAGCAGCATCTCGACTAGCGGGGATACGCAGTATTTT CASSISTSGDTQYF
TRBJ1-6 TRBV27 NA NA TGTGCCAGCAGTTTCGAGATTAATTCACCCCTCCACTTT CASSFEINSPLHF
TRBJ1-5 TRBV7-2 NA NA TGTGCCAGCAGCCAGGACGGGGGAGTTCAGCCCCAGCATTTT CASSQDGGVQPQHF
TRBJ2-7 TRBV4-3 NA NA TGCGCCAGCAGCCCAAGGACTCCCTCCTACGAGCAGTACTTC CASSPRTPSYEQYF
TRBJ1-3 TRBV9 NA NA TGTGCCAGCAGCGTAGGAATCGGGACTCAAATCTCTGGAAACACCATATATTTT CASSVGIGTQISGNTIYF
TRBJ2-1 TRBV7-8 NA NA TGTGCCAGCAGCCCTTCTCTTGGCGGCAATGAGCAGTTCTTC CASSPSLGGNEQFF
TRBJ1-1 TRBV7-9 NA NA TGTGCCAGCAGCACTACAGGGTCCCCTGAAGCTTTCTTT CASSTTGSPEAFF
TRBJ2-1 TRBV10-3 TRBD2 NA TGTGCCATCAGACCGGGACTAGCGGGAGATGAGCAGTTCTTC CAIRPGLAGDEQFF
TRBJ1-5 TRBV5-6 TRBD1 NA TGTGCCAGCAGCTTGGAATGGACAGGGTATAGCAATCAGCCCCAGCATTTT CASSLEWTGYSNQPQHF
TRBJ2-7 TRBV5-4 TRBD2 few TGTGCCAGCAGCCCGGCAGTAGCGGGAGGCGAGCAGTACTTC CASSPAVAGGEQYF
TRBJ2-7 TRBV6-5 NA NA TGTGCCAGCAGCCAGGACAGGGAGGGCGAGCAGTACTTC CASSQDREGEQYF
TRBJ2-3 TRBV7-2 NA NA TGTGCCAGCAGCTTAGGAGGGGTAGCGGCGCAGTATTTT CASSLGGVAAQYF
TRBJ2-1 TRBV6-1 NA NA TGTGCCAGCAGCCTCAGGGGCAATGAGCAGTTCTTC CASSLRGNEQFF